The text below deals with one TCR beta chain. The data originate from a study of regulatory and conventional T cells in RAG deficiency. Profiling relied on immunoSEQ multiplex PCR, and the TCRdb table lists in-frame clones only, not all of them. The sample has around 30,000 clones, 90% to 95% seen once. The sorted conventional CD4+ T cells were CD25-low and CD127-high, with genomic DNA sequenced. Germline trimming cut 4 bases from V and 4 bases from J; bases unmatched to any gene: 4. Per the germline V gene, CDR1 is SGHRS and CDR2 is YFSETQ. This CDR3 is built from 14 residues. These sequences were also reported in another study, on regulatory T cells. According to that study: Amplification used 52 TRBV primers and 13 TRBJ primers.

The sequenced sample was CD25- CD4+ T cells sorted from blood. The receptor comes from a human donor in good health. The rearrangement links TRBV5-1 to TRBJ2-2; 7 bases map to TRBD1. This CDR3 reads CASSPTGFTGELFF. The CDR3, as DNA: TGCGCCAGCAGCCCGACAGGGTTCACCGGGGAGCTGTTTTTT.